This entry features one T cell receptor beta chain sequence. The data stem from a study of cytomegalovirus exposure and HLA in healthy donors. V lost 1 base and J lost 9, with 7 bases in between. Germline values: CDR1 SEHNR, CDR2 FQNEAQ (reference sequence). CDR3 length: 12 residues. PCR used 60 Vbeta primers and 13 Jbeta primers. Clones were read by immunoSEQ multiplex PCR, and TCRdb kept only the in-frame ones, dropping some. The repertoire holds approximately 120,000 clones, with under 85% as singletons. This sequence was found in a woman aged 40 to 50 in good health and CMV-seropositive. The sequenced sample was PBMCs. The rearrangement joins TRBV7-9 to TRBJ1-5; D call uncertain. CDR3 in DNA: TGTGCCAGCAGCTTAGGTGGGCGGCCCCAGCATTTT. Protein sequence: CASSLGGRPQHF.